A single sample is the source of the 8 T cell receptor beta chains below, sequenced in a study of a mutant IDH1 vaccine in newly diagnosed glioma. Time point indicated: week 35, safety follow-up. The investigators gave 300 ug of mutant IDH1 20-mer peptide in each vaccine dose, together with topical imiquimod. Using immunoSEQ multiplex PCR, the repertoire was profiled, and TCRdb retains in-frame clones only, with some absent. The table has tens of thousands of clones, roughly nine tenths seen once. These receptors are not linked to any known antigen. The input for sequencing was PBMCs, taken from a glioma patient whose treatment included an IDH1 peptide vaccine. All receptors derive from a man aged 35-49 years with glioma.

V usage is TRBV9 and J usage is TRBJ1-2, with 11 bases aligning to TRBD1. The germline V gene has CDR1 SGDLS and CDR2 YYNGEE. This CDR3 spans 15 amino acids. With 2 bases clipped from V and 1 base from J, the junction kept 1 base outside the gene matches. The CDR3 sequence: CASSVGTGGNYGYTF. CDR3 nucleotides: TGTGCCAGCAGCGTCGGGACAGGGGGTAACTATGGCTACACCTTC.

The chain employs TRBV5-5 and TRBJ1-1; 7 bases agree with TRBD1. V lost 1 base to trimming and J lost 1 base; unmatched junction nucleotides: 1. This CDR3 contains 14 residues. CDR1 SGHKS and CDR2 YYEKEE come from the germline V gene (reference sequence). The CDR3 reads CASSLNRGNTEAFF. DNA for the CDR3: TGTGCCAGCAGCTTGAACAGGGGGAACACTGAAGCTTTCTTT.

V gene TRBV5-1 combines with J gene TRBJ2-5, with unresolved D. V lost 2 bases, J lost 1 base, and 6 bases lay in between. The CDR3 is 13 residues long. Germline CDR1 SGHRS, CDR2 YFSETQ. This CDR3 reads CASSFTVQETQYF. The CDR3 nucleotides read TGCGCCAGCAGCTTTACAGTCCAAGAGACCCAGTACTTC. Complete variable domain (other parts from reference TRBV5-1 and TRBJ2-5): KAGVTQTPRYLIKTRGQQVTLSCSPISGHRSVSWYQQTPGQGLQFLFEYFSETQRNKGNFPGRFSGRQFSNSRSEMNVSTLELGDSALYLCASSFTVQETQYFGPGTRLLVL.

This sequence joins TRBV11-2 and TRBJ1-5; tentatively, D is TRBD1 (6 bases). Per the germline V gene, CDR1 is SGHAT and CDR2 is FQNNGV. Trimming took off 3 bases at V and 0 bases at J, with 18 bases between the two ends. This CDR3 is 18 amino acids long. DNA of the CDR3: TGTGCCAGCAGCTTTTGGGACACCACCAATTTTAGCAATCAGCCCCAGCATTTT. Translating gives CASSFWDTTNFSNQPQHF.

The chain couples TRBV28 to TRBJ1-6, with D possibly being TRBD1 (5 bases). The CDR3 contains 17 residues. Trimming took 5 bases from V and 3 from J, leaving 17 bases between them. The germline gives CDR1 MDHEN, CDR2 SYDVKM. The DNA of the CDR3 is TGTGCCAGCAGTGAACGGGACCTGTGGGACTATAATTCACCCCTCCACTTT. Protein: CASSERDLWDYNSPLHF.

J is TRBJ2-7 and V is TRBV9, with D possibly TRBD2 on 5 matching bases. Trimming pared 0 bases from V and 0 bases from J, leaving 7 bases between. There are 14 residues in the CDR3. The germline V gene has CDR1 SGDLS and CDR2 YYNGEE. CDR3 sequence (DNA): TGTGCCAGCAGCGTAGGAGGGATCTCCTACGAGCAGTACTTC. It translates to CASSVGGISYEQYF.

Comments on this clone: Other DNA sequences within the sample encode an identical CDR3. The chain couples TRBV15 to TRBJ1-1; 7 bases map to TRBD1. Germline V lookup: CDR1 LNHNV, CDR2 YYDKDF (reference sequence). Trimming took 0 bases from V and 2 from J; bases not matched to a gene: 3. This CDR3 is built from 15 residues. CDR3 sequence: CATSRDSGGNTEAFF. The DNA of the CDR3 is TGTGCCACCAGCAGAGATTCAGGGGGTAACACTGAAGCTTTCTTT.

This clone appeared once. The chain employs TRBV7-9 and TRBJ2-1, with 11 positions matching TRBD2. This CDR3 comprises 15 residues. The V gene end was trimmed by 5 bases and the J gene end by 7 bases; junction bases not matched to a gene: 7. Germline CDR1 SEHNR, CDR2 FQNEAQ (reference sequence). CDR3 region: CASSILAGVGNEQFF. The DNA for the CDR3 is TGTGCCAGCAGCATACTAGCGGGAGTAGGGAATGAGCAGTTCTTC.